This passage covers 28 T cell receptor beta chains from one sample sequenced in a study of Tregs in tolerant kidney transplant recipients (dated by TCRdb to between 2019 and 2020). Library preparation employed the immunoSEQ multiplex PCR assay. TCRdb obtained this table from immuneACCESS and retained in-frame rearrangements with V and J assigned. These tables miss some clones; where compared with another copy, unresolved V genes account for less than half of the shortfall, and the remainder is unexplained. The sample table shows approximately 65,000 clones, and less than 90% are seen once. 3.5% to 5.5% of the sample goes to the ten largest clones. Source material: CD4+ T cells from blood. These receptors were collected from a human donor in good health.

The count of this clone is one. V gene TRBV13 combines with J gene TRBJ1-4; 7 bases are shared with TRBD1. From germline, CDR1 is PRHDT and CDR2 FYEKMQ (reference sequence). The V gene end was trimmed by 8 bases and the J gene end by 3 bases; junction bases not matched to a gene: 3. CDR3 size: 13 residues. CDR3 in DNA: TGTGCCAGCCAAAGGGGGCCTAATGAAAAACTGTTTTTT. Its protein is CASQRGPNEKLFF.

The chain couples TRBV6-6 to TRBJ1-1; TRBD1 matches 9 bases. V lost 8 bases to trimming and J lost 7 bases; unmatched junction nucleotides: 2. The CDR3 runs to 11 residues. In germline, CDR1 is MNHNY, CDR2 SVGAGI (reference sequence). CDR3 region: CASEDRGEAFF. The CDR3 coding sequence is TGTGCCAGCGAGGACAGGGGTGAAGCTTTCTTT.

This clone showed up just once. The J gene is TRBJ2-2, the V gene TRBV7-8, with D possibly TRBD1 on 5 matching bases. Trimming removed 4 bases at V and 0 bases at J, with 18 bases between. There are 18 residues in the CDR3. Germline V CDR1 and CDR2: SGHVS, FQNEAQ. The DNA of the CDR3 is TGTGCCAGCAGCTCTCCGCCCTGGCAGGGCTCGAACACCGGGGAGCTGTTTTTT. This translates into CASSSPPWQGSNTGELFF. The full variable domain, in which reference TRBV7-8 and TRBJ2-2 provide the parts outside the CDR3, is GAGVSQSPRYKVAKRGQDVALRCDPISGHVSLFWYQQALGQGPEFLTYFQNEAQLDKSGLPSDRFFAERPEGSVSTLKIQRTQQEDSAVYLCASSSPPWQGSNTGELFFGEGSRLTVL.

This clone was counted a few times. The V gene is TRBV27, the J gene TRBJ2-3; D remains unclear. Germline values: CDR1 MNHEY, CDR2 SMNVEV (reference sequence). The CDR3 length is 15 residues. Trimming took off 0 bases at V and 4 bases at J, with 11 bases between the two ends. The CDR3 nucleotides read TGTGCCAGCAGTTTATCGAGAGAAGTTTCAGATACGCAGTATTTT. Amino acid sequence: CASSLSREVSDTQYF.

This sequence joins TRBV30 and TRBJ1-5; tentative D call: TRBD1 (5 bases). CDR3 length: 14 amino acids. Between the trimmed V and J ends, which lost 2 bases and 3 bases, there was a span of 11 bases. Germline V gene data show CDR1 as GTSNPN and CDR2 as SVGIG (reference sequence). The CDR3 region has the DNA TGTGCCTGGAGTTGGGGCAGGGACAATCAGCCCCAGCATTTT. Amino acid sequence: CAWSWGRDNQPQHF.

This sequence joins TRBV29-1 and TRBJ2-5; TRBD2 might be the D (5 bases). CDR1 and CDR2 (germline): SQVTM, ANQGSEA. The CDR3 is 13 amino acids. V was trimmed by 4 bases and J by 0 bases, leaving 9 bases between them. CDR3 DNA: TGCAGCGTTGTGAGGGCGTACCAAGAGACCCAGTACTTC. Translated, it gives CSVVRAYQETQYF. The full variable domain, its missing parts supplied by reference TRBV29-1 and TRBJ2-5, is SAVISQKPSRDICQRGTSLTIQCQVDSQVTMMFWYRQQPGQSLTLIATANQGSEATYESGFVIDKFPISRPNLTFSTLTVSNMSPEDSSIYLCSVVRAYQETQYFGPGTRLLVL.

The chain has TRBV10-3 and TRBJ1-2, with a tentative D call TRBD1 (5 bases). This CDR3 region has 15 residues. The germline V and J ends were trimmed by 2 bases and 4 bases, with 14 bases remaining between them. Per the germline V gene, CDR1 is ENHRY and CDR2 is SYGVKD. CDR3 bases: TGTGCCATCAGTGAGGCAAGGGGCCCGGTCTATGGCTACACCTTC. It is translated as CAISEARGPVYGYTF.

The V call is TRBV5-1, the J call TRBJ2-2, with TRBD1 matching over 9 bases. The CDR3 consists of 14 residues. The junction had 1 base not matched to a gene; V was cut back by 3 bases and J by 4 bases. The germline V gene encodes CDR1 SGHRS and CDR2 YFSETQ. As DNA, the CDR3 is TGCGCCAGCAGCTCGGGACAGGGCACCGGGGAGCTGTTTTTT. Amino acid sequence: CASSSGQGTGELFF. Full variable domain (remainder filled in from reference TRBV5-1 and TRBJ2-2): KAGVTQTPRYLIKTRGQQVTLSCSPISGHRSVSWYQQTPGQGLQFLFEYFSETQRNKGNFPGRFSGRQFSNSRSEMNVSTLELGDSALYLCASSSGQGTGELFFGEGSRLTVL.

This chain links TRBV5-6 with TRBJ2-3; 10 bases agree with TRBD2. The CDR3 loop spans 16 amino acids. Per germline, CDR1 SGHDT and CDR2 YYEEEE. The V and J ends lost 2 bases and 0 bases, in that order; junction bases with no gene match: 3. This CDR3 is CASSFVAGGSTDTQYF. The DNA for the CDR3 is TGTGCCAGCAGCTTCGTAGCGGGGGGTAGCACAGATACGCAGTATTTT.

This clone was observed once. V is TRBV6-4 and J is TRBJ1-5; the D is unclear. The germline gives CDR1 MRHNA, CDR2 SNTAGT. CDR3 length: 18 amino acids. V dropped 0 bases and J dropped 7 bases, with 22 bases sitting between them. CDR3: CASSDSLSGRANGQPQHF. For the CDR3, the DNA is TGTGCCAGCAGTGACTCACTAAGCGGACGGGCGAATGGACAGCCCCAGCATTTT.

This chain connects TRBV2 to TRBJ1-1; unclear D gene. Trimming shortened V by 4 bases and J by 4 bases, and 10 bases separated the two germline ends. There are 13 residues in the CDR3. CDR1 and CDR2 (germline): SNHLY, FYNNEI. The CDR3 DNA reads as TGTGCCAGCAGTGTGTCCAGTTCCACTGAAGCTTTCTTT. This translates into CASSVSSSTEAFF. The variable domain in full, completed from reference TRBV2 and TRBJ1-1, reads EPEVTQTPSHQVTQMGQEVILRCVPISNHLYFYWYRQILGQKVEFLVSFYNNEISEKSEIFDDQFSVERPDGSNFTLKIRSTKLEDSAMYFCASSVSSSTEAFFGQGTRLTVV.

The chain uses TRBV10-3 and TRBJ2-5; the D is unclear. The CDR3 loop spans 13 amino acids. Germline values: CDR1 ENHRY, CDR2 SYGVKD. Trimming took 0 bases from V and 0 from J, leaving 2 bases between them. This chain's CDR3 is CAISESNQETQYF. CDR3 sequence (DNA): TGTGCCATCAGTGAGTCAAACCAAGAGACCCAGTACTTC.

The rearrangement joins TRBV28 to TRBJ1-2, with D unresolved. The CDR3 runs to 13 residues. Germline values: CDR1 MDHEN, CDR2 SYDVKM. Trimming stripped 6 bases from V and 5 bases from J, with 13 bases between. The CDR3 protein is CASRGFSPYGYTF. The CDR3 DNA follows: TGTGCCAGCAGAGGGTTCAGCCCGTATGGCTACACCTTC.

The CDR3 spells CASSSPGPQSTDTQYF. Here the CDR3 DNA reads TGTGCCAGCAGCTCGCCGGGCCCCCAGTCCACAGATACGCAGTATTTT. The rearrangement joins TRBV5-6 to TRBJ2-3, with no clear D. Germline CDR1 is SGHDT and CDR2 is YYEEEE. Trimming removed 3 bases at V and 2 bases at J, with 16 bases between. CDR3 size: 16 residues.

This chain uses TRBV5-8 with TRBJ1-5; D not resolved. V lost 0 bases to trimming and J lost 6 bases, with 13 bases between them. The CDR3 runs 15 residues. Germline V CDR1 and CDR2: SGHTS, YDEGEE. The CDR3 loop reads CASSLDPSVFQPQHF. CDR3 in DNA: TGTGCCAGCAGCTTGGACCCCTCAGTATTTCAGCCCCAGCATTTT.

This chain uses TRBV7-3 with TRBJ2-7, with no clear D. V gave up 5 bases and J gave up 1 base, with 12 bases separating them. The germline gives CDR1 SGHTA, CDR2 FQGTGA. The CDR3 runs to 14 residues. The CDR3 DNA is TGTGCCAGCAGCCAAGGGCTGGGTTCCTACGAGCAGTACTTC. The encoded protein is CASSQGLGSYEQYF.

The chain combines TRBV20-1 with TRBJ2-5; no definite D call. The CDR3 is 11 residues long. Germline-derived CDR1 and CDR2 are DFQATT and SNEGSKA (reference sequence). The V gene lost 6 bases and the J gene lost 5 bases, with 10 bases spanning the gap. CDR3 in amino acids: CSAPNRETQYF. CDR3 nucleotides: TGCAGTGCGCCGAATAGGGAGACCCAGTACTTC.

The chain couples TRBV7-6 to TRBJ1-5; TRBD1 matches 8 bases. V shed 5 bases, J shed 4 bases, and the junction held 10 bases outside the gene matches. The CDR3 is 16 residues long. The germline CDR1 and CDR2 sequences are SGHVS and FNYEAQ. CDR3: CASSPTPGQANQPQHF. The CDR3 bases are TGTGCCAGCAGCCCGACTCCGGGACAGGCGAATCAGCCCCAGCATTTT. Combining the CDR3 with reference TRBV7-6 and TRBJ1-5 gives the whole variable domain GAGVSQSPRYKVTKRGQDVALRCDPISGHVSLYWYRQALGQGPEFLTYFNYEAQQDKSGLPNDRFSAERPEGSISTLTIQRTEQRDSAMYRCASSPTPGQANQPQHFGDGTRLSIL.

In this sample, this clone turned up a few times. This chain joins TRBV29-1 and TRBJ2-1, with 9 bases fitting TRBD1. V shed 4 bases, J shed 10 bases, and the junction held 2 bases outside the gene matches. The CDR3 is made up of 11 amino acids. From germline, CDR1 is SQVTM and CDR2 ANQGSEA. This chain's CDR3 is CSVAQGAEQFF. CDR3 DNA sequence: TGCAGCGTTGCACAGGGGGCCGAGCAGTTCTTC.

This clone has just one count. This chain uses TRBV14 with TRBJ2-7, with D unclear. Trimming left V 4 bases short and J 4 bases short, with 8 bases between. From germline, CDR1 is SGHDN and CDR2 FVKESK. This CDR3 spans 12 amino acids. CDR3 DNA sequence: TGTGCCAGCAGCCCTACAAGTTACGAGCAGTACTTC. The encoded protein is CASSPTSYEQYF.

This chain connects TRBV2 to TRBJ2-3, with 9 bases matching TRBD2. Germline values: CDR1 SNHLY, CDR2 FYNNEI. V shed 6 bases and J 4 bases; nucleotides not matched to a gene: 8. The CDR3 length is 15 residues. CDR3 DNA: TGTGCCAGCAGAGGTAGCGGGAGTGGGGCAGATACGCAGTATTTT. Its translation is CASRGSGSGADTQYF. The whole variable domain, filled in from reference TRBV2 and TRBJ2-3, reads EPEVTQTPSHQVTQMGQEVILRCVPISNHLYFYWYRQILGQKVEFLVSFYNNEISEKSEIFDDQFSVERPDGSNFTLKIRSTKLEDSAMYFCASRGSGSGADTQYFGPGTRLTVL.

The rearrangement uses TRBV5-1 and TRBJ1-2; D ambiguous. This CDR3 is built from 13 residues. Trimming left V 6 bases short and J 1 base short, with 10 bases between. Germline V lookup: CDR1 SGHRS, CDR2 YFSETQ. This chain's CDR3 is CASTVMGNYGYTF. The DNA of the CDR3 is TGCGCCAGCACGGTGATGGGTAACTATGGCTACACCTTC.

The chain uses TRBV7-8 and TRBJ2-5; D not resolved. Trimming shortened V by 2 bases and J by 7 bases, and 14 bases separated the two germline ends. Looked up from germline, CDR1 is SGHVS and CDR2 is FQNEAQ. The CDR3 extends over 14 amino acids. The CDR3 bases are TGTGCCAGCAGCTTAATTAACAAAAAAGGGACCCAGTACTTC. Translating gives CASSLINKKGTQYF.

J is TRBJ2-7 and V is TRBV9; no clear D gene. The CDR3 has 14 residues. From germline, CDR1 is SGDLS and CDR2 YYNGEE. Trimming cost V 0 bases and J 0 bases, with 7 bases left between them. CDR3 nucleotide sequence: TGTGCCAGCAGCGTAGTCGGAAGCTCCTACGAGCAGTACTTC. Residues: CASSVVGSSYEQYF.

The table lists this clone with a count of one. The V call is TRBV11-2, the J call TRBJ2-3; 14 positions match TRBD2. J was trimmed by 3 bases and V by 4 bases; bases with no gene match: 6. Looked up from germline, CDR1 is SGHAT and CDR2 is FQNNGV. This CDR3 is 17 amino acids long. CDR3 region: CASSSGLAGARTDTQYF. The CDR3 DNA reads TGTGCCAGCAGCTCGGGACTAGCGGGGGCTCGGACAGATACGCAGTATTTT.

This clone was detected only a few times. The gene calls are TRBV11-3 and TRBJ1-1, with D possibly being TRBD1 (5 bases). The V gene's germline CDR1 is SGHNT and CDR2 YENEEA. V was cut by 4 bases and J by 6 bases, with 12 bases left in between. CDR3 length equals 13 residues. In DNA form, the CDR3 reads TGTGCCAGCAGCTCCCCCAGGGTTGCTGAAGCTTTCTTT. Its protein product is CASSSPRVAEAFF.

The chain is built from TRBV5-1 and TRBJ2-5; 8 nucleotides agree with TRBD2. Germline assignment: CDR1 SGHRS and CDR2 YFSETQ. V gave up 4 bases and J gave up 4 bases; unmatched junction bases: 3. The CDR3 is 13 amino acids. The CDR3 spells CASSLAGPETQYF. The CDR3 nucleotides read TGCGCCAGCAGCCTAGCGGGCCCAGAGACCCAGTACTTC.

This clone showed up just once. The chain uses TRBV25-1 and TRBJ2-1; either TRBD1 or TRBD2 may supply D (5 bases each). Trimming cost V 10 bases and J 8 bases, with 21 bases left between them. Germline-derived CDR1 and CDR2 are MGHDK and SYGVNS. CDR3 size: 14 residues. The CDR3 sequence: CATSTAVGLYEQFF. Here the CDR3 DNA reads TGTGCCACCTCGACAGCGGTGGGGTTGTATGAGCAGTTCTTC.